This T cell receptor (beta chain) was retrieved from a study of blood T cell repertoires in COVID-19. About the research overall: Samples representing acute and convalescent COVID-19 were sourced from the United States, Italy and Spain.

Clones were sequenced by immunoSEQ multiplex PCR, and TCRdb holds only the in-frame ones, with some missing. Found here are about 160,000 clones, 65% to 85% of them singletons; the top ten hold 3.7%. V dropped 5 bases and J dropped 7; count of bases not matched to a gene: 8. The CDR3 spans 14 residues. The germline gives CDR1 ENHRY, CDR2 SYGVKD. This clone appeared a single time. Sequenced: peripheral blood. This rearrangement joins TRBV10-3 to TRBJ1-1; 9 bases align to TRBD1. This TCR was sampled from a woman at least 80 years old with acute or convalescent COVID-19. CDR3 amino acids: CAISQGQGDVEAFF. The CDR3 coding sequence is TGTGCCATCAGTCAGGGACAGGGAGACGTTGAAGCTTTCTTT.